What follows is one T cell receptor (beta chain) and its context. These data are taken from a study of OX40 agonist ivuxolimab in advanced cancers. Sequencing used immunoSEQ multiplex PCR; TCRdb keeps in-frame clones, though not all of them. The top ten clones hold 0.95% to 1.5% of a sample with roughly 54,000 clones, approximately 84% of them seen once. Germline CDR1 ENHRY, CDR2 SYGVKD. Germline trimming cut 5 bases from V and 5 bases from J; bases unmatched to any gene: 10. The CDR3 is 16 residues long. The rearrangement links TRBV10-3 to TRBJ2-7; 12 positions match TRBD2. This specimen consisted of CD4+ or CD8+ T cells sorted from blood, obtained in a trial of the OX40 agonist ivuxolimab. The receptor was derived from an adult with an advanced solid tumor such as melanoma, head and neck, liver or kidney cancer. The CDR3 DNA follows: TGTGCCATCAGTAATCTTGCGACTAGCGGGAGAGACGAGCAGTACTTC. Its protein product is CAISNLATSGRDEQYF.